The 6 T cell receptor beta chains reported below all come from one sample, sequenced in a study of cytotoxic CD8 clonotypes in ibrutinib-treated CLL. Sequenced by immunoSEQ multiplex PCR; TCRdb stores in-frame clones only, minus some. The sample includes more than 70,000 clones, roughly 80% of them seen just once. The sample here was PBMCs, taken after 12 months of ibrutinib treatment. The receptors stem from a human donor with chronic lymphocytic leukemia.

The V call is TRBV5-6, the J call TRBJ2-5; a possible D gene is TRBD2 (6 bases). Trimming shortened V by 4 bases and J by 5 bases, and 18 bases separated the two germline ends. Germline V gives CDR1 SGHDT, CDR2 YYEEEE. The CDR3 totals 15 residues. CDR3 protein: CASSPGGLPGETQYF. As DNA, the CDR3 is TGTGCCAGCAGCCCCGGGGGACTCCCGGGGGAGACCCAGTACTTC. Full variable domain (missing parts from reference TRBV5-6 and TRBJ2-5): DAGVTQSPTHLIKTRGQQVTLRCSPKSGHDTVSWYQQALGQGPQFIFQYYEEEERQRGNFPDRFSGHQFPNYSSELNVNALLLGDSALYLCASSPGGLPGETQYFGPGTRLLVL.

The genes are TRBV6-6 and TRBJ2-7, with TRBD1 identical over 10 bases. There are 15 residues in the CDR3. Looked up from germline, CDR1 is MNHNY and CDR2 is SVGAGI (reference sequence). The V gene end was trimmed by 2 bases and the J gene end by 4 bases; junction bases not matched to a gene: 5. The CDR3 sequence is CASSYPGQGIYEQYF. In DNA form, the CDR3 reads TGTGCCAGCAGTTACCCGGGACAGGGGATTTACGAGCAGTACTTC.

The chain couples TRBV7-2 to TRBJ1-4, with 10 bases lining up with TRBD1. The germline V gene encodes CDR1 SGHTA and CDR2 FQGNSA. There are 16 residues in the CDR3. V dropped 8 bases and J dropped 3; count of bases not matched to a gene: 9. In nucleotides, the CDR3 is TGTGCCAGCGGCCGACAGGGGGCTTTAGCTAATGAAAAACTGTTTTTT. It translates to CASGRQGALANEKLFF.

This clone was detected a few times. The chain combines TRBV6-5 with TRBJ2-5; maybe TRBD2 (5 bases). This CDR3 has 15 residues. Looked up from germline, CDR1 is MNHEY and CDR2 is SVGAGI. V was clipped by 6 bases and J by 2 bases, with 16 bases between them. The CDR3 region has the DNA TGTGCCAGCAGGGGCGACACCCGAGGGCAAGAGACCCAGTACTTC. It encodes CASRGDTRGQETQYF.

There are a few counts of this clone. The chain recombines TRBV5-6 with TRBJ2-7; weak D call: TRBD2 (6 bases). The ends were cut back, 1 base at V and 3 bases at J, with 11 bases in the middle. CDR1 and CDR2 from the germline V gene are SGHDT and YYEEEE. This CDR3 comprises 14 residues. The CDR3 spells CASSLSGRFYEQYF. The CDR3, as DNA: TGTGCCAGCAGCTTGTCGGGGAGGTTCTACGAGCAGTACTTC.

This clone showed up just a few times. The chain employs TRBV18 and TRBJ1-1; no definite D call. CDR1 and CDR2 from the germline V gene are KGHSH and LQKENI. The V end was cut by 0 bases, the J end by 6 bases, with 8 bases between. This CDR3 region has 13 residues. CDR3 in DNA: TGTGCCAGCTCACCACCGTTTGGGGCTGAAGCTTTCTTT. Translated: CASSPPFGAEAFF.